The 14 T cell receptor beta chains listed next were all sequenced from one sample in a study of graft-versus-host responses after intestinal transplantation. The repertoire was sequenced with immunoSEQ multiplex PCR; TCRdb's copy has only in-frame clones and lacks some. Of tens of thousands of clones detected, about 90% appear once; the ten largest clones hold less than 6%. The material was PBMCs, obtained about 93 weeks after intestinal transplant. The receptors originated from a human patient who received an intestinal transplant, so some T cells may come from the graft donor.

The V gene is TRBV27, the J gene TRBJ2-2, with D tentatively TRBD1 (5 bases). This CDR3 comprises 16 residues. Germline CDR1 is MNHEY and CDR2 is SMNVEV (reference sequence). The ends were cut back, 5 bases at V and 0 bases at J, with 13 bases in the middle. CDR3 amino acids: CASSLLDISNTGELFF. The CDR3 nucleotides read TGTGCCAGCAGTCTCTTGGACATCTCGAACACCGGGGAGCTGTTTTTT.

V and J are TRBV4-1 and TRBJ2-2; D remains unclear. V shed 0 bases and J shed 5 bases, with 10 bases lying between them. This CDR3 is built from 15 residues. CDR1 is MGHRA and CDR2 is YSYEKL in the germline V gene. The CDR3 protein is CASSQDWTITGELFF. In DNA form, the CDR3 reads TGCGCCAGCAGCCAAGACTGGACGATTACCGGGGAGCTGTTTTTT.

The CDR3 DNA is TGCGCCAGCAGTCCCTACAGGGGGCCCGGTCAGCCCCAGCATTTT. Translation gives CASSPYRGPGQPQHF. The rearrangement joins TRBV10-2 to TRBJ1-5, with 9 positions matching TRBD1. In germline, CDR1 is WSHSY, CDR2 SAAADI. After removal of 5 bases from V and 6 bases from J, the junction contained 8 bases not matched to a gene. The CDR3 has 15 amino acids.

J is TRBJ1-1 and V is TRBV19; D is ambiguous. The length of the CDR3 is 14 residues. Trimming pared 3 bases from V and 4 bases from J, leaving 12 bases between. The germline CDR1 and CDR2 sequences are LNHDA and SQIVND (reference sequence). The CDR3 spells CASSIDGWSTEAFF. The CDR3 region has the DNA TGTGCCAGTAGTATCGACGGATGGAGCACTGAAGCTTTCTTT.

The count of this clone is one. CDR3 sequence reads: CASSYSTGSGYNEQFF. CDR3 bases: TGTGCCAGCAGTTACTCGACCGGGTCGGGGTACAATGAGCAGTTCTTC. This chain uses TRBV6-5 with TRBJ2-1; D possibly corresponds to TRBD2 (5 bases). CDR3 length: 16 amino acids. In germline, CDR1 is MNHEY, CDR2 SVGAGI. The ends were cut back, 0 bases at V and 4 bases at J, with 13 bases in the middle.

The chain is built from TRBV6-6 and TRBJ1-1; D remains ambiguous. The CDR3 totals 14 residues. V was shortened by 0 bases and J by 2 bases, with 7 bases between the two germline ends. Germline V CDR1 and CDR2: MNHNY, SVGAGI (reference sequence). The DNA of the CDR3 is TGTGCCAGCAGTTACTCCGGGGTTAACACTGAAGCTTTCTTT. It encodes CASSYSGVNTEAFF.

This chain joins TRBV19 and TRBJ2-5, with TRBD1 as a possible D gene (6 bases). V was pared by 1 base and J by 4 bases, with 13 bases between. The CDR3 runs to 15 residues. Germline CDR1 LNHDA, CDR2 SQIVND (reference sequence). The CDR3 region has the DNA TGTGCCAGTAGTATAGGGGTGAACAGGGCAGAGACCCAGTACTTC. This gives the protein CASSIGVNRAETQYF.

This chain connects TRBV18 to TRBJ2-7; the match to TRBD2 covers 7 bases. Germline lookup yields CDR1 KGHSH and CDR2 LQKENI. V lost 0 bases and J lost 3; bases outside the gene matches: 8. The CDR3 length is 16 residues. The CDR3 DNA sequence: TGTGCCAGCTCACCACCCCCGGCTAGCGGAAGCTACGAGCAGTACTTC. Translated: CASSPPPASGSYEQYF.

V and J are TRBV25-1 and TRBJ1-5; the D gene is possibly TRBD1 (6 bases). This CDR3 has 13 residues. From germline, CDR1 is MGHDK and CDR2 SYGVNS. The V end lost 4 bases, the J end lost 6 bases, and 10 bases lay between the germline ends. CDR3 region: CASSAGVGQPQHF. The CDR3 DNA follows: TGTGCCAGCAGTGCAGGGGTTGGTCAGCCCCAGCATTTT.

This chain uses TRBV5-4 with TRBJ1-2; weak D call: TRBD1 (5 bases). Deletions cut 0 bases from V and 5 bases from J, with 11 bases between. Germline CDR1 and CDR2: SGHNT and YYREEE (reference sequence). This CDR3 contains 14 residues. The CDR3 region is CASSLEGSLYGYTF. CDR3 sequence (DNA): TGTGCCAGCAGCTTGGAGGGGTCGCTGTATGGCTACACCTTC.

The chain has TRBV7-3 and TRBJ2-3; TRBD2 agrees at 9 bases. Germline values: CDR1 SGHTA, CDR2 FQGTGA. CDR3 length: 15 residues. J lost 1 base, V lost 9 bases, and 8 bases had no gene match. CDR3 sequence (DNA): TGTGCCAGGTACCATCTAGCGGGGTGCACAGATACGCAGTATTTT. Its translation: CARYHLAGCTDTQYF.

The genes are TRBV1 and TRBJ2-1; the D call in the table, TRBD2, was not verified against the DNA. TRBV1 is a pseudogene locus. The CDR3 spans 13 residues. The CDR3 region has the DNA TGCACCAGCAGCCCTTATACTGGCAATGAGCAGTTCTTC. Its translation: CTSSPYTGNEQFF.

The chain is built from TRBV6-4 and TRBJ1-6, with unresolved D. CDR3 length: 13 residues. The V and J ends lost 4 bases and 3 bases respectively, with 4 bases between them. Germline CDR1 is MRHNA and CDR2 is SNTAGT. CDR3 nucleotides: TGTGCCAGCAGTGCCGACTATAATTCACCCCTCCACTTT. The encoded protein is CASSADYNSPLHF.

Written as DNA, the CDR3 is TGTGCCAGCACCTTATACTCGGGGAGGTATGAGCAGTTCTTC. Its translation is CASTLYSGRYEQFF. V and J are TRBV5-4 and TRBJ2-1; perhaps TRBD2 as D (6 bases). Germline V lookup: CDR1 SGHNT, CDR2 YYREEE (reference sequence). The CDR3 extends over 14 amino acids. The V end was cut by 6 bases, the J end by 8 bases, with 18 bases between.